Shown below are 8 T cell receptor beta chains from a single sample sequenced in a study of shared clonotypes between healthy human individuals (dated by TCRdb to the early 2020s). Libraries came from the immunoSEQ multiplex PCR assay. This immuneACCESS table, as held by TCRdb, lists in-frame sequences with V and J called but not all clones. Of the missing ones, under half trace to an unresolved V gene in checked studies; the others have no known cause. This sample comprises some 1.4 million clones, 96% of them detected only once. The ten largest make up about 1.2% of the sample. Sequenced sample: naive CD4+ T cells sorted from blood. The cell subset or site tag for this specimen amounts to: CD45RA+ positively selected. These receptors originate from a man aged 25-45 years in good health.

Comment on this clone: This specimen includes other DNA sequences encoding the same CDR3. The chain links TRBV28 to TRBJ1-4, with D unresolved. Per the germline V gene, CDR1 is MDHEN and CDR2 is SYDVKM. The CDR3 length is 12 residues. The ends were cut back, 2 bases at V and 11 bases at J, with 9 bases in the middle. The CDR3 DNA is TGTGCCAGCAGTTTACGGGTAGAGAAACTGTTTTTT. Its protein product is CASSLRVEKLFF.

CDR3 region: CASSGWGLAVYNEQFF. The DNA of the CDR3 is TGTGCCAGCAGCGGTTGGGGACTAGCGGTGTACAATGAGCAGTTCTTC. The chain has TRBV14 and TRBJ2-1; 11 bases map to TRBD2. The CDR3 is 16 amino acids. V trimming: 5 bases; J trimming: 4 bases; junction bases outside the gene matches: 7. Germline lookup yields CDR1 SGHDN and CDR2 FVKESK.

V is TRBV7-2 and J is TRBJ2-2, with TRBD2 matching 9 bases. The germline CDR1 and CDR2 sequences are SGHTA and FQGNSA. The CDR3 contains 15 residues. V was clipped by 11 bases and J by 1 base; unmatched bases: 8. CDR3 nucleotides: TGTGCCGCCCCCGAACTAGCGGGGAACACCGGGGAGCTGTTTTTT. Its protein product is CAAPELAGNTGELFF.

The V gene is TRBV6-1, the J gene TRBJ1-2; D unclear. The CDR3 is 13 residues long. Germline assignment: CDR1 MNHNS and CDR2 SASEGT. The germline V and J ends were trimmed by 5 bases and 0 bases, with 7 bases remaining between them. In DNA form, the CDR3 reads TGTGCCAGCAGTCAGGACGCTAACTATGGCTACACCTTC. Its translation: CASSQDANYGYTF.

About this clone itself: The same CDR3 also results from other DNA sequences found in this sample. The rearrangement joins TRBV2 to TRBJ1-5, with D possibly matching TRBD1 (6 bases). The CDR3 loop spans 14 amino acids. Trimming removed 3 bases from V and 7 bases from J, with 13 bases in between. Looked up from germline, CDR1 is SNHLY and CDR2 is FYNNEI. The CDR3: CASSDQGRGQPQHF. CDR3 bases: TGTGCCAGCAGTGACCAGGGGCGTGGGCAGCCCCAGCATTTT.

The chain employs TRBV27 and TRBJ2-7; no clear D. The germline CDR1 and CDR2 sequences are MNHEY and SMNVEV (reference sequence). V was trimmed by 2 bases and J by 0 bases, leaving 8 bases between them. The CDR3 has 14 residues. DNA for the CDR3: TGTGCCAGCAGTTTAAGACTCAGCTCCTACGAGCAGTACTTC. This sequence encodes CASSLRLSSYEQYF.

V usage is TRBV4-1 and J usage is TRBJ2-5; no clear D gene. The CDR3 sequence is 13 residues long. The germline CDR1 and CDR2 sequences are MGHRA and YSYEKL. V lost 4 bases and J lost 2, with 8 bases in between. In DNA, the CDR3 is TGCGCCAGCAGCCGTAGTCTACAAGAGACCCAGTACTTC. Protein product: CASSRSLQETQYF.

The V call is TRBV18, the J call TRBJ2-1; D unclear. Germline-derived CDR1 and CDR2 are KGHSH and LQKENI. The CDR3 has 13 residues. Trimming cost V 2 bases and J 4 bases, with 6 bases left between them. The CDR3 bases are TGTGCCAGCTCACCATCACAGTACAATGAGCAGTTCTTC. Its translation: CASSPSQYNEQFF.